This T cell receptor beta chain derives from a study of regulatory T cells in long-lasting Graves disease. Time point denoted: newly diagnosed GD, antithyroid drugs for less than 3 months. From RNA extracted from PBMCs, the TCR library was made. HTBI primers from iRepertoire and Arm-PCR of CDR3 regions yielded the TCR beta libraries. Each CDR3 protein is one row after TCRdb ran MiXCR on the multiplex PCR reads. The table lists roughly 500,000 distinct CDR3 sequences, approximately 12% of them singletons. This clonotype was observed at least ten times. These data also formed part of another study, on T cells in Graves' hyperthyroidism and ophthalmopathy. From that paper: Graves' hyperthyroidism showing no ophthalmopathy progression within 18 months was considered stable. Patients aged 18 to 65 had newly diagnosed hyperthyroidism that had lasted under 2 months. First-round RT-PCR of the TCR CDR3 relied on the HTBI primer set.

The sequence was obtained from a man between 25 and 39 years old with Graves disease. The specimen comprised peripheral blood mononuclear cells (PBMCs), sampled at new diagnosis, from a patient treated with antithyroid drugs.

DNA of the CDR3: TGTGCCAGTAAGATGCGGGACGCGACTCTCCGAGGGGCCAAAAACATTCAGTACTTC. This codes for CASKMRDATLRGAKNIQYF. The J gene is TRBJ2-4, the V gene TRBV19, with a tentative D call TRBD2 (6 bases). The germline V gene has CDR1 LNHDA and CDR2 SQIVND (reference sequence). The V gene lost 7 bases and the J gene lost 1 base, with 26 bases spanning the gap. The CDR3 has 19 amino acids.